This T cell receptor (beta chain) was recovered during a study of T cell responses to AZD1222 COVID-19 vaccine. Overall study findings and caveats: Only a handful of AZD1222 recipients tested seropositive at baseline. When two AZD1222 doses had been given, Spike-specific TCR breadth and depth rose. As reported, nearly half of all spike-specific TCRs target variant regions that are unmutated. Clonal diversity was possibly underestimated, and the donors were mostly white British, with more females.

Worth noting for this clone: Antigen: not known.

Losses at the gene ends were 4 bases for V and 1 base for J; bases not matched to a gene: 2. Germline V CDR1 and CDR2: SGHTA, FQGTGA. This CDR3 comprises 14 residues. TCRdb's copy holds only in-frame clones and misses some; the assay was immunoSEQ multiplex PCR. The top ten clones hold about 2% of a sample with 120,000 to 150,000 clones, approximately 91% of them seen once. This chain uses TRBV7-3 with TRBJ1-1; 8 bases are shared with TRBD1. The material was peripheral blood, obtained 28 days after the second AZD1222 dose. The receptor comes from an adult who received the AZD1222 COVID-19 vaccine. The DNA of the CDR3 is TGTGCCAGCAGCTCCGGACAGGGGAACACTGAAGCTTTCTTT. Translated, it gives CASSSGQGNTEAFF.